Listed here is a single T cell receptor (beta chain). As handled by the study authors: Nucleated cell number was recorded as an estimate derived from reference gene primer amplification. Clones were sequenced by immunoSEQ multiplex PCR, and TCRdb holds only the in-frame ones, with some missing. D and trimming come from the DNA, and the V and J calls and clone size come from that table. The sample shows 120,000 or so clones, 88% of them seen only once. Trimming pared 7 bases from V and 2 bases from J, leaving 11 bases between. This CDR3 comprises 13 residues. Per germline, CDR1 SGHVS and CDR2 FQNEAQ. The sample comes from a study of blood T cell repertoires in COVID-19. As for the study in general: Spain, Italy and the United States supplied samples that represented acute and convalescent COVID-19. Nucleic acid was either cDNA or gDNA, and it came from T cells, B-cell-depleted T cells, or PBMCs.

The receptor was derived from a human donor in a cohort sampled during active COVID-19. Sequenced: peripheral blood. The chain recombines TRBV7-8 with TRBJ2-5; D call uncertain. As DNA, the CDR3 is TGTGCCAGCACTGGGCAGCTTCAAGAGACCCAGTACTTC. Amino acid sequence: CASTGQLQETQYF.